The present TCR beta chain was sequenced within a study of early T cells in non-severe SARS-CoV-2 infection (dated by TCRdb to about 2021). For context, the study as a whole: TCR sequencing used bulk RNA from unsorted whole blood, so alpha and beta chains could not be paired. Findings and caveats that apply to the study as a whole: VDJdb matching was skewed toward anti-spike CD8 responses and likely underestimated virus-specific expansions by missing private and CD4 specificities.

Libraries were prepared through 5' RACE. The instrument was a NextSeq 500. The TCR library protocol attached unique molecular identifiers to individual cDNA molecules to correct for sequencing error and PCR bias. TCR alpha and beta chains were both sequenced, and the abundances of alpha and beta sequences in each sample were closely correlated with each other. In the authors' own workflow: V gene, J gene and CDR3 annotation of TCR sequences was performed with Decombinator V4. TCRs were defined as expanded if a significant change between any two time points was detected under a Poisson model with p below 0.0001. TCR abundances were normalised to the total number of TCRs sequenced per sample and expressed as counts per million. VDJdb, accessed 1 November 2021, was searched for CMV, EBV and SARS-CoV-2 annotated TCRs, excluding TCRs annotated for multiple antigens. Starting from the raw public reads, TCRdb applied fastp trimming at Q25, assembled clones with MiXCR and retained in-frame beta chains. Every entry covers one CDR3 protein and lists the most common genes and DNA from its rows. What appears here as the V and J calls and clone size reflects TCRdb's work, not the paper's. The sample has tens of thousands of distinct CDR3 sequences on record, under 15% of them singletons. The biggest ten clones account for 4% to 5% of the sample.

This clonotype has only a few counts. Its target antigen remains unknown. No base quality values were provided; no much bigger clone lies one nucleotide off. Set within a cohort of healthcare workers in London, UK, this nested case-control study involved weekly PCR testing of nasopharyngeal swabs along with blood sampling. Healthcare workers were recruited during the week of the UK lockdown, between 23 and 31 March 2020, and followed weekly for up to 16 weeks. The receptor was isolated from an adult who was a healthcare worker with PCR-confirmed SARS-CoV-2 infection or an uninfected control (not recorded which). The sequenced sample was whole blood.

The nucleotides read TGTGCCAGCAGCACCGCAGGGAGTTCCAAAAACATTCAGTACTTC. This codes for CASSTAGSSKNIQYF. This receptor chain uses TRBV5-4 and TRBJ2-4; the D region is possibly TRBD1 or TRBD2, each matching across 5 bases. CDR1 and CDR2 are read off the germline V gene (reference sequence) as SGHNT and YYREEE. The CDR3 starts with the cysteine, ends with the phenylalanine, and has 15 residues. The DNA shown is the 45-base CDR3, in frame from base 1. V and J lose 4 bases and 2 bases, and a span of 13 bases separates them.